This is a list of T cell receptor beta chains from one sample in a study of chemoradiotherapy in HPV16-positive cancers. Produced via immunoSEQ multiplex PCR; TCRdb's table is partial and in-frame only. The repertoire includes roughly 25,000 clones, approximately 93% of them detected once, and approximately 2.7% sits in the top ten. Sample acquisition took place from a patient who underwent chemoradiotherapy. The receptor set was obtained from a human donor with HPV-associated anogenital cancer. CDR3s include the opening cysteine and the closing phenylalanine or tryptophan. A D gene is named only where the DNA matches it firmly. Size is omitted from some rows. Given values are once, few, many or a class for expanded clones.

D: NA
size: NA
J: TRBJ1-1
V: TRBV27
DNA: TGTGCCAGCAAGTTGGAGGGCACGAACACTGAAGCTTTCTTT
CDR3: CASKLEGTNTEAFF

D: NA
size: NA
J: TRBJ2-7
V: TRBV18
DNA: TGTGCCAGCTCACCCGGCGGGGAATACGAGCAGTACTTC
CDR3: CASSPGGEYEQYF

D: TRBD2
size: NA
J: TRBJ2-7
V: TRBV5-1
DNA: TGCGCCAGCAGCCTAGCGGTTGAAAGCGAGCAGTACTTC
CDR3: CASSLAVESEQYF

D: TRBD1
size: NA
J: TRBJ1-5
V: TRBV6-1
DNA: TGTGCCAGCAGTGCAACAGGGGGCCGCAATCAGCCCCAGCATTTT
CDR3: CASSATGGRNQPQHF

D: NA
size: NA
J: TRBJ2-3
V: TRBV5-1
DNA: TGCGCCAGCAGCCCCGAAACAGGGTACACAGATACGCAGTATTTT
CDR3: CASSPETGYTDTQYF

D: NA
size: NA
J: TRBJ2-7
V: TRBV20-1
DNA: TGCAGTGCTAGACAGGGGATCGAGCAGTACTTC
CDR3: CSARQGIEQYF

D: NA
size: NA
J: TRBJ1-4
V: TRBV30
DNA: TGTGCCTTCCACTTACACGGCGTTGTTAGGGAAAAACTGTTTTTT
CDR3: CAFHLHGVVREKLFF

D: TRBD2
size: few
J: TRBJ2-7
V: TRBV7-2
DNA: TGTGCCAGCAGCTCTAGGACTAGCGCGTACGAGCAGTACTTC
CDR3: CASSSRTSAYEQYF

D: TRBD1
size: NA
J: TRBJ2-6
V: TRBV5-6
DNA: TGTGCCAGCAGCTCGGCTTTGGACAGGCCTTACTCTGGGGCCAACGTCCTGACTTTC
CDR3: CASSSALDRPYSGANVLTF

D: TRBD2
size: NA
J: TRBJ2-1
V: TRBV4-1
DNA: TGCGCCAGCAGCCAAGTCGCGGTAGCGGGGCCGGGGGAGAGGAATGAGCAGTTCTTC
CDR3: CASSQVAVAGPGERNEQFF

D: TRBD1
size: few
J: TRBJ2-2
V: TRBV28
DNA: TGTGCCAGCAGGGGACAGGGGGTCCCCGGGGAGCTGTTTTTT
CDR3: CASRGQGVPGELFF

D: TRBD2
size: NA
J: TRBJ2-2
V: TRBV14
DNA: TGTGCCAGCAGCCATCTTGCGGGAGTGAACACCGGGGAGCTGTTTTTT
CDR3: CASSHLAGVNTGELFF

D: NA
size: NA
J: TRBJ2-1
V: TRBV5-6
DNA: TGTGCCAGCAGCTTTTTCCTTTGGGGGAGCGATGAGCAGTTCTTC
CDR3: CASSFFLWGSDEQFF

D: NA
size: NA
J: TRBJ1-1
V: TRBV6-1
DNA: TGTGCCAGCAGCCAAGGAAGCTGGAACACTGAAGCTTTCTTT
CDR3: CASSQGSWNTEAFF

D: TRBD2
size: NA
J: TRBJ2-7
V: TRBV7-9
DNA: TGTGCACACCGAGGGAGGGATCTCCACGAGCAGTACTTC
CDR3: CAHRGRDLHEQYF

D: NA
size: NA
J: TRBJ1-4
V: TRBV29-1
DNA: TGCAGCGTTGAAGAGCCCTCGGGTAATGAAAAACTGTTTTTT
CDR3: CSVEEPSGNEKLFF

D: TRBD1
size: NA
J: TRBJ1-1
V: TRBV28
DNA: TGTGCCAGCAGTTTACAACAGGGGCAGAATGCTTTCTTT
CDR3: CASSLQQGQNAFF

D: NA
size: few
J: TRBJ1-4
V: TRBV6-1
DNA: TGTGCCAGCAGTGAACCCCCGGGGGGCGATGAAAAACTGTTTTTT
CDR3: CASSEPPGGDEKLFF

D: NA
size: NA
J: TRBJ2-1
V: TRBV9
DNA: TGTGCCAGCAGCGTAGTTTCGCAGGGGAGTGACAATGAGCAGTTCTTC
CDR3: CASSVVSQGSDNEQFF

D: NA
size: NA
J: TRBJ2-2
V: TRBV29-1
DNA: TGCAGCGTTGAAACAGGGCTAATCAACACCGGGGAGCTGTTTTTT
CDR3: CSVETGLINTGELFF

D: NA
size: few
J: TRBJ2-7
V: TRBV2
DNA: TGTGCCAGCGGCACAGTTTTCAACTACGAGCAGTACTTC
CDR3: CASGTVFNYEQYF

D: NA
size: once
J: TRBJ1-2
V: TRBV7-2
DNA: TGTGCCAGCAGCTTAGCGGGTTATGGCTACACCTTC
CDR3: CASSLAGYGYTF

D: TRBD1
size: NA
J: TRBJ2-5
V: TRBV5-4
DNA: TGTGCCAGCCGAGGAGGACAGGGGAGTAGGGAGACCCAGTACTTC
CDR3: CASRGGQGSRETQYF

D: NA
size: NA
J: TRBJ1-1
V: TRBV6-5
DNA: TGTGCCAGCAGCCCCCAGGGCACTGAAGCTTTCTTT
CDR3: CASSPQGTEAFF

D: NA
size: NA
J: TRBJ2-7
V: TRBV5-1
DNA: TGCGCCAGCAGCTTGGAACTAGTCAGCTCCTACGAGCAGTACTTC
CDR3: CASSLELVSSYEQYF

D: NA
size: NA
J: TRBJ2-2
V: TRBV2
DNA: TGTGCCAGCAAAGGCAGGGCGAACACCGGGGAGCTGTTTTTT
CDR3: CASKGRANTGELFF

D: TRBD2
size: NA
J: TRBJ2-3
V: TRBV10-3
DNA: TGTGCCATCAGTGAGTACCTAGCGGGAACAGATACGCAGTATTTT
CDR3: CAISEYLAGTDTQYF

D: NA
size: NA
J: TRBJ1-6
V: TRBV2
DNA: TGTGCCAGCAAGAATCTAGGACAGCGCTCACCCCTCCACTTT
CDR3: CASKNLGQRSPLHF

D: NA
size: NA
J: TRBJ1-1
V: TRBV6-1
DNA: TGTGCCAGCATTCAAACCCCGGCACTCGAAGCTTTCTTT
CDR3: CASIQTPALEAFF

D: NA
size: NA
J: TRBJ1-2
V: TRBV2
DNA: TGTGCCAGTTCTTCCCAGCTTCAGTATGGCTACACCTTC
CDR3: CASSSQLQYGYTF

D: NA
size: NA
J: TRBJ1-2
V: TRBV20-1
DNA: TGCAGTGCTAGAGGGAGCTACACCTTC
CDR3: CSARGSYTF

D: TRBD1
size: NA
J: TRBJ2-1
V: TRBV6-1
DNA: TGTGCCAGCAGTGCCGGACAGGGGGCGAGCAATGAGCAGTTCTTC
CDR3: CASSAGQGASNEQFF

D: TRBD2
size: NA
J: TRBJ2-3
V: TRBV4-2
DNA: TGTGCCAGCAGCCAAGGACCTTCTAGCGGCGGCACAGATACGCAGTATTTT
CDR3: CASSQGPSSGGTDTQYF

D: NA
size: NA
J: TRBJ2-5
V: TRBV7-2
DNA: TGTGCCAGCAGCTCGGGCCCCCTCGGGGAGACCCAGTACTTC
CDR3: CASSSGPLGETQYF

D: NA
size: NA
J: TRBJ2-7
V: TRBV5-1
DNA: TGCGCCAGCGGCCTCGCCAGGAGCTCCTACGAGCAGTACTTC
CDR3: CASGLARSSYEQYF

D: NA
size: NA
J: TRBJ1-6
V: TRBV27
DNA: TGTGCCAGCAGTCCGCCTTCTAGACAGTATAATTCACCCCTCCACTTT
CDR3: CASSPPSRQYNSPLHF

D: TRBD1
size: NA
J: TRBJ1-1
V: TRBV7-3
DNA: TGTGCCAGCAGGGAGGGTGAAAGGGGGCTTAGGATTTTGAGAACTGAAGCTTTCTTT
CDR3: CASREGERGLRILRTEAFF

D: NA
size: NA
J: TRBJ2-7
V: TRBV19
DNA: TGTGCCAGTAGTCCTCGTTGGCAGGACGGGAACGAGCAGTACTTC
CDR3: CASSPRWQDGNEQYF

D: NA
size: NA
J: TRBJ1-1
V: TRBV5-1
DNA: TGCGCCAGCAGCTTAAGAGGACAGCCGAACACTGAAGCTTTCTTT
CDR3: CASSLRGQPNTEAFF

D: NA
size: NA
J: TRBJ2-1
V: TRBV5-4
DNA: TGTGCCAGCATGGGGAAGGGTGAGCAGTTCTTC
CDR3: CASMGKGEQFF

D: NA
size: NA
J: TRBJ1-1
V: TRBV18
DNA: TGTGCCAGCTCGCTTGTTAACACTGAAGCTTTCTTT
CDR3: CASSLVNTEAFF

D: TRBD2
size: NA
J: TRBJ2-1
V: TRBV27
DNA: TGTGCCAGCAGTTTACGGGAGGGGAAGGGCAATGAGCAGTTCTTC
CDR3: CASSLREGKGNEQFF

D: NA
size: NA
J: TRBJ1-5
V: TRBV28
DNA: TGTGCCAGCAGTTACGATATTCAGCCCCAGCATTTT
CDR3: CASSYDIQPQHF

D: NA
size: NA
J: TRBJ1-1
V: TRBV28
DNA: TGTGCCAGCAGTTTACGGGACTCCACTGAAGCTTTCTTT
CDR3: CASSLRDSTEAFF

D: NA
size: once
J: TRBJ2-2
V: TRBV7-6
DNA: TGTGCCAGCAGCTTAGGTGGGCTAGCGCGCACCGGGGAGCTGTTTTTT
CDR3: CASSLGGLARTGELFF

D: TRBD2
size: once
J: TRBJ2-1
V: TRBV27
DNA: TGTGCCAGCAGTTTAAGGACTAGCGGGGGGTTCAATGAGCAGTTCTTC
CDR3: CASSLRTSGGFNEQFF

D: NA
size: NA
J: TRBJ2-4
V: TRBV4-2
DNA: TGTGCCAGCAGCCAAGAACCCCTAGGGTTGGACATTCAGTACTTC
CDR3: CASSQEPLGLDIQYF

D: NA
size: NA
J: TRBJ1-4
V: TRBV5-5
DNA: TGTGCCAGCAGCTTGTCTACGGGGACAACTAATGAAAAACTGTTTTTT
CDR3: CASSLSTGTTNEKLFF

D: NA
size: NA
J: TRBJ2-2
V: TRBV5-1
DNA: TGCGCCAGCAGCTTCGGGACCGGCACCGGGGAGCTGTTTTTT
CDR3: CASSFGTGTGELFF

D: NA
size: once
J: TRBJ2-1
V: TRBV6-1
DNA: TGTGCCAGCACCACCGGGACCCACCATGAGCAGTTCTTC
CDR3: CASTTGTHHEQFF

D: NA
size: NA
J: TRBJ2-7
V: TRBV28
DNA: TGTGCCAGCAGGATCCGGGACCTCGCGGCCTACGAGCAGTACTTC
CDR3: CASRIRDLAAYEQYF

D: NA
size: NA
J: TRBJ1-1
V: TRBV7-9
DNA: TGTGCCAGCAGCTTAGACACGAACACTGAAGCTTTCTTT
CDR3: CASSLDTNTEAFF

D: NA
size: NA
J: TRBJ1-5
V: TRBV6-6
DNA: TGTGCCACCCTGCCGAGTTCGGGCAATCAGCCCCAGCATTTT
CDR3: CATLPSSGNQPQHF

D: NA
size: NA
J: TRBJ1-1
V: TRBV7-2
DNA: TGTGCCAGCAGCCCTAAACTAGGGGCCTTGAACACTGAAGCTTTCTTT
CDR3: CASSPKLGALNTEAFF

D: NA
size: NA
J: TRBJ2-7
V: TRBV11-2
DNA: TGTGCCAGCAGCTACGACAGGAATGGGGAGCAGTACTTC
CDR3: CASSYDRNGEQYF

D: NA
size: NA
J: TRBJ1-4
V: TRBV6-1
DNA: TGTGCCAGCAGTGAAGGCAGGGGCCGCGAAAAACTGTTTTTT
CDR3: CASSEGRGREKLFF

D: TRBD1
size: NA
J: TRBJ2-3
V: TRBV4-2
DNA: TGTGCCAGCAGCCAAGATCCAGGGGGACGCACAGATACGCAGTATTTT
CDR3: CASSQDPGGRTDTQYF

D: NA
size: NA
J: TRBJ2-1
V: TRBV18
DNA: TGTGCCAGCTCACCACCTCGCGGAGGCTACAATGAGCAGTTCTTC
CDR3: CASSPPRGGYNEQFF

D: TRBD1
size: NA
J: TRBJ1-2
V: TRBV7-9
DNA: TGTGCCAGCAGCTTAGGAGGGGGCTCCTTGTATGGCTACACCTTC
CDR3: CASSLGGGSLYGYTF